These 13 T cell receptor beta chains share one sample of origin, sequenced in a study of T-cell memory formation after mild COVID-19. One entry per CDR3 protein, called by TCRdb with MiXCR from the 5' RACE reads. This sample yields under 450,000 distinct CDR3 sequences, of which 20% to 25% are seen a single time; around 20% belongs to the top ten. The sample consisted of PBMCs or a T cell subset sorted from them (not recorded which). The receptors were gathered from a man aged 18 to 30 who had mild COVID-19 (a few samples of this study predate the infection). Cell type and time point are not known.

Ten or more counts support this clonotype. The J gene is TRBJ2-2, the V gene TRBV7-3, with no clear D. The CDR3 spans 14 residues. V lost 2 bases to trimming and J lost 6 bases, with 10 bases between them. The germline CDR1 and CDR2 sequences are SGHTA and FQGTGA. In nucleotides, the CDR3 is TGTGCCAGCAGCTTAGTCCCAGCAGCCGGGGAGCTGTTTTTT. Its protein product is CASSLVPAAGELFF.

This clonotype was detected only a few times. V and J are TRBV7-6 and TRBJ2-5; the match to TRBD2 covers 11 bases. V gave up 5 bases and J gave up 5 bases; unmatched junction bases: 7. The CDR3 is 15 residues long. The germline gives CDR1 SGHVS, CDR2 FNYEAQ. CDR3 DNA sequence: TGTGCCAGCAGCCCTTTAGCGGGGGGGACGGAGACCCAGTACTTC. Protein: CASSPLAGGTETQYF. The full variable domain, completed using reference TRBV7-6 and TRBJ2-5, is GAGVSQSPRYKVTKRGQDVALRCDPISGHVSLYWYRQALGQGPEFLTYFNYEAQQDKSGLPNDRFSAERPEGSISTLTIQRTEQRDSAMYRCASSPLAGGTETQYFGPGTRLLVL.

This clonotype was detected only a few times. In DNA form, the CDR3 reads TGTGCCAGCAGCTTAAACGGGGGAAGGGAAAAACTGTTTTTT. This encodes CASSLNGGREKLFF. This chain joins TRBV7-8 and TRBJ1-4; perhaps TRBD1 as D (5 bases). This CDR3 has 14 amino acids. Germline V lookup: CDR1 SGHVS, CDR2 FQNEAQ. The ends were cut back, 2 bases at V and 8 bases at J, with 12 bases in the middle. Complete variable domain (other parts from reference TRBV7-8 and TRBJ1-4): GAGVSQSPRYKVAKRGQDVALRCDPISGHVSLFWYQQALGQGPEFLTYFQNEAQLDKSGLPSDRFFAERPEGSVSTLKIQRTQQEDSAVYLCASSLNGGREKLFFGSGTQLSVL.

The chain has TRBV6-5 and TRBJ1-5, with a weak D call TRBD1 (5 bases). The germline V and J ends were trimmed by 0 bases and 5 bases, with 11 bases remaining between them. The CDR3 totals 15 residues. In germline, CDR1 is MNHEY, CDR2 SVGAGI. The CDR3 bases are TGTGCCAGCAGTTACTCGAACAGGCCCCATCAGCCCCAGCATTTT. This gives the protein CASSYSNRPHQPQHF.

In this sample, this clonotype turned up a few times. This chain links TRBV9 with TRBJ2-1, with TRBD1 matching 8 bases. Germline trimming cut 4 bases from V and 2 bases from J; bases unmatched to any gene: 8. The CDR3 spans 16 residues. Germline values: CDR1 SGDLS, CDR2 YYNGEE. The CDR3 DNA sequence: TGTGCCAGCAGCTTCCAGGACAGGGCGGCCTACAATGAGCAGTTCTTC. This gives the protein CASSFQDRAAYNEQFF.

This clonotype was observed a handful of times. The gene calls are TRBV9 and TRBJ2-3; D is possibly TRBD2 (5 bases). The germline gives CDR1 SGDLS, CDR2 YYNGEE. V shed 0 bases and J shed 0 bases, with 14 bases lying between them. This CDR3 contains 17 residues. CDR3 region: CASSVGSGGPSTDTQYF. In DNA form, the CDR3 reads TGTGCCAGCAGCGTAGGGTCGGGCGGGCCCAGCACAGATACGCAGTATTTT.

This chain links TRBV5-1 with TRBJ1-2; the match to TRBD1 covers 8 bases. The CDR3 has 15 residues. The V segment lost 3 bases and the J segment 6 bases; nucleotides outside the gene matches: 10. Looked up from germline, CDR1 is SGHRS and CDR2 is YFSETQ. CDR3 sequence reads: CASSSSGRTGNGYTF. The CDR3 nucleotides are TGCGCCAGCAGCTCCTCCGGGCGGACAGGGAATGGCTACACCTTC.

The rearrangement links TRBV3-1 to TRBJ2-2, with 10 bases that match TRBD2. The CDR3 runs to 16 residues. The junction had 5 bases not matched to a gene; V was cut back by 4 bases and J by 3 bases. The germline CDR1 and CDR2 sequences are LGHDT and YNNKEL (reference sequence). This chain's CDR3 is CASSRVAGGDTGELFF. In nucleotides, the CDR3 is TGTGCCAGCAGCCGGGTAGCGGGGGGAGACACCGGGGAGCTGTTTTTT.

The chain has TRBV5-5 and TRBJ1-2; D unclear. Germline V gene sequence: CDR1 SGHKS, CDR2 YYEKEE (reference sequence). V shed 7 bases and J shed 3 bases, with 25 bases lying between them. This CDR3 region has 17 residues. The CDR3 DNA reads TGTGCCAGCTCTCGGGTAACAGCATTCGACTCATACTATGGCTACACCTTC. Translating it yields CASSRVTAFDSYYGYTF.

The CDR3 nucleotides are TGTGCCAGCAGCCATCGGGAGACCCAGTACTTC. It yields the protein CASSHRETQYF. This sequence joins TRBV7-6 and TRBJ2-5; D not certain. With 5 bases removed from V and 5 bases from J, the gap between germline ends came to 6 bases. CDR3 size: 11 residues. Looked up from germline, CDR1 is SGHVS and CDR2 is FNYEAQ.

This chain joins TRBV5-1 and TRBJ1-1; D perhaps matches TRBD1 (6 bases). Between the trimmed V and J ends, which lost 3 bases and 1 base, there was a span of 19 bases. Germline V lookup: CDR1 SGHRS, CDR2 YFSETQ. The CDR3 covers 17 residues. CDR3 region: CASSSGIIVGGNTEAFF. The DNA for the CDR3 is TGCGCCAGCAGCTCTGGGATTATCGTAGGGGGGAACACTGAAGCTTTCTTT.

There are a few counts of this clonotype. J is TRBJ2-1 and V is TRBV4-3; a possible D gene is TRBD2 (6 bases). With 5 bases removed from V and 15 bases from J, the gap between germline ends came to 14 bases. Germline CDR1 LGHNA, CDR2 YSLEER. The CDR3 is 11 amino acids. The CDR3 spells CASSLRLVGFF. Written as DNA, the CDR3 is TGCGCCAGCAGCTTACGACTAGTCGGGTTCTTC.

The V and J genes are TRBV5-4 and TRBJ2-7, with TRBD1 matching over 7 bases. V lost 2 bases and J lost 3; bases outside the gene matches: 2. The CDR3 is 13 residues long. Germline V gene data show CDR1 as SGHNT and CDR2 as YYREEE (reference sequence). CDR3 in amino acids: CASSLGTDYEQYV. As DNA, the CDR3 is TGTGCCAGCAGCTTAGGGACAGACTACGAGCAGTACGTC.